This entry features one TCR beta chain sequence. What it binds is unknown. Using immunoSEQ multiplex PCR, the repertoire was profiled, and TCRdb retains in-frame clones only, with some absent. Of about 9,000 clones detected, roughly 80% appear once; the ten largest clones hold under 40%. There are 13 residues in the CDR3. In germline, CDR1 is GTSNPN, CDR2 SVGIG (reference sequence). With V trimmed by 4 bases and J by 4 bases, 6 bases remained unmatched. These data belong to a study of T cell clonotyping in hematopoietic cell transplantation. Across the whole study: Recipients' pretransplant samples followed cytoreduction.

General observations from the study: Cells were unsorted, so CD4 and CD8 contributions were not separated. Recipient TCR diversity dropped after transplant; expanded clonotypes rose from day 30 to 180.

Time point described: recipient sample about 28 days before transplant, after cytoreduction. The sequenced sample was peripheral blood mononuclear cells, obtained before stem cell transplant. This clonotype originated in a man aged 60 to 75 with acute myeloid leukemia. Some clones in this sample may be carry-over from other donors' samples. The chain is built from TRBV30 and TRBJ1-2; 7 bases agree with TRBD1. CDR3 sequence reads: CAWTPGTVYGYTF. The CDR3 nucleotides read TGTGCCTGGACCCCCGGGACAGTCTATGGCTACACCTTC.